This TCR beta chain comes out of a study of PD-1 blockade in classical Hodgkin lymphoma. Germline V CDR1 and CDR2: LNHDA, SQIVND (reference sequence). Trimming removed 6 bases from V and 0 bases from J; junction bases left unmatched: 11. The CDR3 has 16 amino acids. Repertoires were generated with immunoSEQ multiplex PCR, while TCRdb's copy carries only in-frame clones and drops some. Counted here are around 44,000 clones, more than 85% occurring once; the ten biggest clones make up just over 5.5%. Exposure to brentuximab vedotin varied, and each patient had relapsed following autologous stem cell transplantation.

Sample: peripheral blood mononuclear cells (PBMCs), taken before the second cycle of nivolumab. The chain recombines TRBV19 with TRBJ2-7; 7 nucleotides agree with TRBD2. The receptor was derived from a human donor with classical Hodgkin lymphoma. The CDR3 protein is CASSRIAAGASYEQYF. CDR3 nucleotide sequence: TGTGCCAGTAGCCGCATCGCCGCGGGAGCCTCCTACGAGCAGTACTTC.